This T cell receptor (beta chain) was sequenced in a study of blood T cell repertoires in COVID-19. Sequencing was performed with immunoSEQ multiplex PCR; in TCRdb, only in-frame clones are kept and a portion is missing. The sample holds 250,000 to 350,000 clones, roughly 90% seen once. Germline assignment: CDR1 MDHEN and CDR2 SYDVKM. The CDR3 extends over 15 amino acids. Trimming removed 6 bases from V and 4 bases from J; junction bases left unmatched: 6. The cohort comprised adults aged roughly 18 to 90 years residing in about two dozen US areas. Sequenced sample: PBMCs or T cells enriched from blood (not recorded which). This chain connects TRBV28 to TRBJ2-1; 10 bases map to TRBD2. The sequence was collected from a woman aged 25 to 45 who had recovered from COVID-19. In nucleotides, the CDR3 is TGTGCCAGCAGGCTAGCGGGAGCCGGGTACAATGAGCAGTTCTTC. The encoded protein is CASRLAGAGYNEQFF.